This T cell receptor beta chain was sequenced during a study of T cells expressing NK-cell markers. Following a re-call of the 5' RACE reads, TCRdb has one entry per CDR3 protein and lacks DNA. Recorded here are about 260,000 distinct CDR3 sequences; the top ten clones represent about 0.39%. The CDR3 has 13 amino acids. The V gene's germline CDR1 is KGHSH and CDR2 LQKENI. Source material: blood T cells: a sorted CD56 or NKG2C T cell subset, CD4+ or CD8+ T cells, or bulk PBMC T cells (not recorded which). The chain carries TRBV18 and TRBJ2-5; TCRdb selects TRBD1, and the lack of DNA leaves this call unchecked. The clonotype was recovered from a man in his late teens or twenties in good health. This CDR3 is CASSGGAQETQYF.